This note documents a single T cell receptor beta chain sequence. Its specificity is unknown. The germline V gene has CDR1 LNHNV and CDR2 YYDKDF (reference sequence). CDR3 length: 13 amino acids. This record comes from a study of CXCR3-negative and CXCR3-positive naive CD8 T cells. Study-level findings and limits: Compared with CXCR3-negative naive cells, CXCR3-positive naive cells showed more hydrophobic TRB CDR3s.

Researchers prepared the TRB cDNA libraries using 5' RACE with UMI labels. One entry per CDR3 protein, without DNA, is what TCRdb gives after re-calling the 5' RACE reads. The sample table includes about 110,000 distinct CDR3 sequences. The chain combines TRBV15 with TRBJ2-7; no DNA is available, so the TRBD1 call from TCRdb remains unchecked. The receptor's source is a human donor in good health. Some clones in this sample may be carry-over from other donors' samples. Material: naive CXCR3+ CD8+ T cells from blood. Specified subset: CD45RO-CCR7+CD27+CD95- naive CD8+ T cells expressing CXCR3 (TNR3+). The CDR3 protein is CATSSVRPGEQYF.